The 26 T cell receptor beta chains below all came from one sample that was sequenced in a study of cytotoxic CD8 clonotypes in ibrutinib-treated CLL. Measured with immunoSEQ multiplex PCR; TCRdb has only the in-frame clones, and not every one. The sample holds over 30,000 clones, roughly two thirds seen once. Sequencing was performed on PBMCs, taken at disease progression, from a patient treated with ibrutinib. The source is a human donor with chronic lymphocytic leukemia.

CDR3 amino acids: CASSETRSSYEQYF. As DNA, the CDR3 is TGTGCCAGCAGTGAAACCAGGAGCTCCTACGAGCAGTACTTC. The genes are TRBV2 and TRBJ2-7; D remains unclear. The V end was cut by 2 bases, the J end by 0 bases, with 8 bases between. CDR3 length: 14 amino acids. From germline, CDR1 is SNHLY and CDR2 FYNNEI.

CDR3 coding DNA: TGCGCCAGCAGCCCGGGACTGATGACCTACGAGCAGTACTTC. This translates into CASSPGLMTYEQYF. The chain is built from TRBV5-1 and TRBJ2-7; D perhaps matches TRBD2 (6 bases). The V end was cut by 4 bases, the J end by 2 bases, with 13 bases between. From germline, CDR1 is SGHRS and CDR2 YFSETQ. The length of the CDR3 is 14 residues.

V and J are TRBV7-6 and TRBJ2-1, with TRBD2 matching over 7 bases. Germline V gene data show CDR1 as SGHVS and CDR2 as FNYEAQ. The junction had 1 base not matched to a gene; V was cut back by 0 bases and J by 8 bases. CDR3 length: 13 residues. The CDR3 reads CASSLAGGYEQFF. The CDR3 coding sequence is TGTGCCAGCAGCTTAGCGGGAGGGTATGAGCAGTTCTTC.

The chain uses TRBV5-1 and TRBJ2-2; TRBD1 is a possible D gene (6 bases). V was clipped by 2 bases and J by 7 bases, with 15 bases between them. Germline V gene lookup returns CDR1 SGHRS and CDR2 YFSETQ. The CDR3 is 15 residues long. The CDR3 DNA reads as TGCGCCAGCAGCTTAATGACAGGAAATGGCGGGGAGCTGTTTTTT. Its translation is CASSLMTGNGGELFF.

This chain links TRBV10-3 with TRBJ2-1, with 10 positions matching TRBD2. CDR3 length equals 19 residues. CDR1 is ENHRY and CDR2 is SYGVKD in the germline V gene. Trimming cost V 0 bases and J 6 bases; bases outside gene matches: 14. The CDR3 region has the DNA TGTGCCATCAGTGAGTCCGATCCTAGCGGGAGTTGGGAGGTCAATGAGCAGTTCTTC. Its translation is CAISESDPSGSWEVNEQFF.

The chain links TRBV18 to TRBJ1-4; the D gene is possibly TRBD1 (5 bases). The V and J ends lost 6 bases and 0 bases respectively, with 11 bases between them. CDR1 is KGHSH and CDR2 is LQKENI in the germline V gene. This CDR3 spans 15 amino acids. The CDR3 sequence is CASSGLRTTNEKLFF. CDR3 DNA sequence: TGTGCCAGCTCGGGACTTCGGACAACTAATGAAAAACTGTTTTTT.

The chain recombines TRBV6-5 with TRBJ2-3; TRBD2 agrees at 10 bases. The V segment lost 5 bases and the J segment 7 bases; nucleotides outside the gene matches: 6. The CDR3 is 14 residues long. The germline V gene encodes CDR1 MNHEY and CDR2 SVGAGI. CDR3 DNA sequence: TGTGCCAGCAGTCAGCGGGAGGGCCGATATACGCAGTATTTT. Its translation: CASSQREGRYTQYF.

This clone appeared a few times. V is TRBV27 and J is TRBJ2-7; no firm D call. Germline CDR1 reads MNHEY; CDR2 reads SMNVEV (reference sequence). This CDR3 has 18 amino acids. The V and J ends lost 2 bases and 0 bases respectively, with 20 bases between them. CDR3 nucleotides: TGTGCCAGCAGTTTACGGCCCCTCGGCGTCTACCACTCCTACGAGCAGTACTTC. It codes for CASSLRPLGVYHSYEQYF.

CDR3 nucleotides: TGTGCCACCAACCCCGGGGTGCAGGGCCCCCTCGGGCAGTACTTC. Amino acids: CATNPGVQGPLGQYF. This rearrangement joins TRBV28 to TRBJ2-7, with D perhaps assigned TRBD1 or TRBD2 (5 bases each). V was cut by 10 bases and J by 9 bases, with 28 bases left in between. The CDR3 sequence is 15 residues long. CDR1 is MDHEN and CDR2 is SYDVKM in the germline V gene. Combining the CDR3 with reference TRBV28 and TRBJ2-7 gives the whole variable domain DVKVTQSSRYLVKRTGEKVFLECVQDMDHENMFWYRQDPGLGLRLIYFSYDVKMKEKGDIPEGYSVSREKKERFSLILESASTNQTSMYLCATNPGVQGPLGQYFGPGTRLTVT.

This chain uses TRBV19 with TRBJ2-1; D may be TRBD2 (6 bases). V lost 5 bases and J 0 bases, leaving 17 bases between the germline ends. The CDR3 has 17 amino acids. Germline V gene sequence: CDR1 LNHDA, CDR2 SQIVND (reference sequence). The DNA for the CDR3 is TGTGCCAGTAGTCCGCCGCCCCGGGGGTACTCCTACAATGAGCAGTTCTTC. Residues: CASSPPPRGYSYNEQFF.

The V gene is TRBV30, the J gene TRBJ2-7, with 8 bases identical to TRBD1. J lost 1 base, V lost 0 bases, and 5 bases had no gene match. CDR1 GTSNPN and CDR2 SVGIG come from the germline V gene (reference sequence). This CDR3 contains 15 residues. The CDR3 DNA reads as TGTGCCTGGAGTGTACGGGACAGGCGGTCCTACGAGCAGTACTTC. Amino acid sequence: CAWSVRDRRSYEQYF.

The chain uses TRBV30 and TRBJ2-5; D is perhaps TRBD2 (6 bases). Germline CDR1 and CDR2: GTSNPN and SVGIG (reference sequence). Trimming removed 0 bases from V and 9 bases from J, with 8 bases in between. The CDR3 is 11 residues long. CDR3 loop: CAWSVGEAQYF. DNA for the CDR3: TGTGCCTGGAGTGTGGGGGAGGCCCAGTACTTC.

The chain uses TRBV7-9 and TRBJ2-7, with 13 bases lining up with TRBD2. The germline CDR1 and CDR2 sequences are SEHNR and FQNEAQ (reference sequence). J lost 9 bases, V lost 5 bases, and 16 bases had no gene match. CDR3 length: 17 residues. The CDR3, as DNA: TGTGCCAGCAGCCTAGGACTAGCGGGAGAGGTCGGGCGAGTGCAGTACTTC. Amino acids: CASSLGLAGEVGRVQYF.

This clone was picked up one time. This chain links TRBV7-2 with TRBJ1-2; a possible D gene is TRBD1 (5 bases). Germline CDR1 reads SGHTA; CDR2 reads FQGNSA. The CDR3 length is 14 residues. Trimming stripped 0 bases from V and 5 bases from J, with 10 bases between. The CDR3 bases are TGTGCCAGCAGCTTAGCGGGACCCTCATATGGCTACACCTTC. Residues: CASSLAGPSYGYTF.

J is TRBJ1-3 and V is TRBV5-1, with 7 positions matching TRBD1. The CDR3 runs to 15 residues. With V trimmed by 0 bases and J by 4 bases, 4 bases remained unmatched. Germline lookup yields CDR1 SGHRS and CDR2 YFSETQ. CDR3: CASSLETGSGNTIYF. CDR3 nucleotides: TGCGCCAGCAGCTTGGAGACAGGGTCGGGAAACACCATATATTTT. Full variable domain (missing parts from reference TRBV5-1 and TRBJ1-3): KAGVTQTPRYLIKTRGQQVTLSCSPISGHRSVSWYQQTPGQGLQFLFEYFSETQRNKGNFPGRFSGRQFSNSRSEMNVSTLELGDSALYLCASSLETGSGNTIYFGEGSWLTVV.

The chain has TRBV29-1 and TRBJ2-1; 8 positions agree with TRBD2. V was clipped by 7 bases and J by 5 bases; unmatched bases: 13. Per the germline V gene, CDR1 is SQVTM and CDR2 is ANQGSEA. The CDR3 totals 15 residues. The CDR3, as DNA: TGCAGCGCCCGTACCCTTAGCGGGGTTAACAATGAGCAGTTCTTC. This translates into CSARTLSGVNNEQFF.

The chain joins TRBV6-6 to TRBJ2-5, with 11 bases fitting TRBD1. The CDR3 is 15 residues long. CDR1 and CDR2 (germline): MNHNY, SVGAGI (reference sequence). V trimming: 4 bases; J trimming: 5 bases; junction bases outside the gene matches: 6. The CDR3 DNA follows: TGTGCCAGCAGTTTACAGGGACAGGGGGTGGAGACCCAGTACTTC. It encodes CASSLQGQGVETQYF.

With regard to this clone: Since no conserved phenylalanine or tryptophan closes the CDR3, a read error is the likely cause. Because the CDR3's place on the DNA is in doubt, the DNA is left out and the CDR3 is given as listed by TCRdb. The chain links TRBV7-8 to TRBJ2-7. Termini included, the CDR3 measures 12 amino acids. CDR1 SGHVS and CDR2 FQNEAQ come from the germline V gene. The chain's CDR3 is CASSAIPGPPGC.

V gene TRBV6-6 combines with J gene TRBJ1-2, with TRBD1 identical over 10 bases. With 5 bases clipped from V and 2 bases from J, the junction kept 2 bases outside the gene matches. The germline V gene has CDR1 MNHNY and CDR2 SVGAGI (reference sequence). The CDR3 extends over 14 amino acids. CDR3 coding DNA: TGTGCCAGCAGTCGGGACAGGGGAAACTATGGCTACACCTTC. It translates to CASSRDRGNYGYTF.

This clone was seen more than once but under ten times. The rearrangement joins TRBV7-3 to TRBJ2-2; tentative D call: TRBD2 (6 bases). Germline V gene data show CDR1 as SGHTA and CDR2 as FQGTGA. V was trimmed by 3 bases and J by 6 bases, leaving 17 bases between them. The CDR3 runs 16 residues. CDR3 region: CASSLFVGSVPGELFF. The DNA for the CDR3 is TGTGCCAGCAGCTTGTTCGTCGGGAGCGTCCCCGGGGAGCTGTTTTTT.

The genes are TRBV12-5 and TRBJ2-5, with D possibly matching TRBD1 (6 bases). Deletions cut 1 base from V and 5 bases from J, with 23 bases between. The germline gives CDR1 LGHNT, CDR2 FRNRAP. CDR3 length: 18 residues. The CDR3 is CASGLAYTGTPTRETQYF. The CDR3 DNA reads as TGTGCTAGTGGTTTGGCCTACACCGGGACACCGACCCGGGAGACCCAGTACTTC. Filled out from reference TRBV12-5 and TRBJ2-5, the complete variable domain reads DARVTQTPRHKVTEMGQEVTMRCQPILGHNTVFWYRQTMMQGLELLAYFRNRAPLDDSGMPKDRFSAEMPDATLATLKIQPSEPRDSAVYFCASGLAYTGTPTRETQYFGPGTRLLVL.

The chain recombines TRBV11-3 with TRBJ2-1, with D perhaps given as TRBD1 or TRBD2 (5 bases each). Germline CDR1 SGHNT, CDR2 YENEEA. This CDR3 is built from 14 residues. Trimming left V 5 bases short and J 5 bases short, with 13 bases between. Here the CDR3 DNA reads TGTGCCAGCAGCGCGATGGAGGACAACAATGAGCAGTTCTTC. Protein: CASSAMEDNNEQFF. The entire variable domain, with the rest obtained from reference TRBV11-3 and TRBJ2-1, is as follows: EAGVVQSPRYKIIEKKQPVAFWCNPISGHNTLYWYLQNLGQGPELLIRYENEEAVDDSQLPKDRFSAERLKGVDSTLKIQPAELGDSAVYLCASSAMEDNNEQFFGPGTRLTVL.

V gene TRBV5-1 combines with J gene TRBJ2-5; no firm D call. CDR3 length equals 14 residues. Per the germline V gene, CDR1 is SGHRS and CDR2 is YFSETQ. The V end was cut by 3 bases, the J end by 4 bases, with 13 bases between. The CDR3 reads CASSSATGGETQYF. The CDR3 DNA reads TGCGCCAGCAGCTCTGCTACGGGTGGAGAGACCCAGTACTTC.

J is TRBJ2-7 and V is TRBV7-6, with D maybe TRBD2 (5 bases). The germline V and J ends were trimmed by 1 base and 7 bases, with 11 bases remaining between them. The length of the CDR3 is 13 residues. The V gene's germline CDR1 is SGHVS and CDR2 FNYEAQ. The CDR3 sequence: CASSLGRTGEQYF. As DNA, the CDR3 is TGTGCCAGCAGCTTAGGGCGTACGGGAGAGCAGTACTTC.

In DNA form, the CDR3 reads TGTGCCAGCAGCCAAGTTGCTTCTGGGGCCAACGTCCTGACTTTC. Its translation is CASSQVASGANVLTF. The chain couples TRBV14 to TRBJ2-6; D is unclear. The CDR3 is made up of 15 amino acids. Germline V CDR1 and CDR2: SGHDN, FVKESK. V was trimmed by 1 base and J by 1 base, leaving 5 bases between them.

The chain joins TRBV29-1 to TRBJ1-4; D is possibly TRBD1 (6 bases). This CDR3 spans 12 amino acids. Per the germline V gene, CDR1 is SQVTM and CDR2 is ANQGSEA. V lost 6 bases to trimming and J lost 10 bases, with 15 bases between them. The CDR3 coding sequence is TGCAGCGTGCACGCAGGGGAAGGAAAACTGTTTTTT. This translates into CSVHAGEGKLFF.